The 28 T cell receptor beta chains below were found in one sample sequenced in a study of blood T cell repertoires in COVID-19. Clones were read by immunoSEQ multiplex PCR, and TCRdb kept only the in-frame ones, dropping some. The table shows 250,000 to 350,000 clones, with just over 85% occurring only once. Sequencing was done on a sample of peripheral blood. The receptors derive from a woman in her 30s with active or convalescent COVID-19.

The CDR3 sequence: CASSPYYPEAFF. Here the CDR3 DNA reads TGTGCCAGCAGTCCCTATTACCCTGAAGCTTTCTTT. The chain couples TRBV12-3 or TRBV12-4 to TRBJ1-1; D ambiguous. Trimming cost V 5 bases and J 6 bases, with 10 bases left between them. The CDR3 has 12 amino acids.

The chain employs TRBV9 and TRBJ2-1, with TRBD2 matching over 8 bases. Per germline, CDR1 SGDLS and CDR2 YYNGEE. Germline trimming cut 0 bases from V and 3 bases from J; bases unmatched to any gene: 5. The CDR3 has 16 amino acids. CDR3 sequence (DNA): TGTGCCAGCAGCGTAGGAGCGGGGGTAGGCTACAATGAGCAGTTCTTC. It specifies CASSVGAGVGYNEQFF. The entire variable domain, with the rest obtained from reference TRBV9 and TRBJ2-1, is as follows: DSGVTQTPKHLITATGQRVTLRCSPRSGDLSVYWYQQSLDQGLQFLIQYYNGEERAKGNILERFSAQQFPDLHSELNLSSLELGDSALYFCASSVGAGVGYNEQFFGPGTRLTVL.

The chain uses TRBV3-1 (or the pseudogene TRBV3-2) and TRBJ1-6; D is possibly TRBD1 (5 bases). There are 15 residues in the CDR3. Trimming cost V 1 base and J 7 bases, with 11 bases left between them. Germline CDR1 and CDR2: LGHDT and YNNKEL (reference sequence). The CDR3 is CASSQVRQGNSPLHF. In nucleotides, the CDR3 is TGTGCCAGCAGCCAAGTCCGGCAGGGCAATTCACCCCTCCACTTT.

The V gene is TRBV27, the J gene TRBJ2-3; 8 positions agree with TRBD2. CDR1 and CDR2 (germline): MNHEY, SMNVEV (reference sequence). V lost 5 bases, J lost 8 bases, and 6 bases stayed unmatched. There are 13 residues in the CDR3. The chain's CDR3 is CASSARGGVTQYF. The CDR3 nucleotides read TGTGCCAGCAGTGCCCGGGGGGGGGTTACGCAGTATTTT.

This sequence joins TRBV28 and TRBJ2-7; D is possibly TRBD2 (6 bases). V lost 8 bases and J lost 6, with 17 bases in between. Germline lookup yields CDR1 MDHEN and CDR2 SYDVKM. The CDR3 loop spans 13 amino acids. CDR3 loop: CASRPFGGSEQYF. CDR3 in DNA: TGTGCCAGCCGCCCTTTCGGGGGAAGCGAGCAGTACTTC.

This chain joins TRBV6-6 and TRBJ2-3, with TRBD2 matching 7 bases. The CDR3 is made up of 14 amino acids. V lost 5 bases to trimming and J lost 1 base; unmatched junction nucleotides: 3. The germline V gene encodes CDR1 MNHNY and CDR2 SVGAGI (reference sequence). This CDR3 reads CASSRTRGTDTQYF. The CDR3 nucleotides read TGTGCCAGCAGTCGGACTAGAGGCACAGATACGCAGTATTTT.

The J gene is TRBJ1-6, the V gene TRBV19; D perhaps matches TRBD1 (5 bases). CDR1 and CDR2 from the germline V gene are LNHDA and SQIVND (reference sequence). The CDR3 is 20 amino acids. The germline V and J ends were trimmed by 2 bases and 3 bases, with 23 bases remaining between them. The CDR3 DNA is TGTGCCAGTAGTATAAAGAGTAGAAGGGGTTCGGTCAGCTATAATTCACCCCTCCACTTT. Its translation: CASSIKSRRGSVSYNSPLHF.

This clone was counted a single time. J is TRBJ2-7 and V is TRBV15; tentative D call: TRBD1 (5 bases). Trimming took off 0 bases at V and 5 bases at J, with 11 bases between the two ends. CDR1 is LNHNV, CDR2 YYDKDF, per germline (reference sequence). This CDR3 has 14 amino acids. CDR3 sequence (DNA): TGTGCCACCAGCAGAGATCAGACAGCAAACGAGCAGTACTTC. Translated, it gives CATSRDQTANEQYF.

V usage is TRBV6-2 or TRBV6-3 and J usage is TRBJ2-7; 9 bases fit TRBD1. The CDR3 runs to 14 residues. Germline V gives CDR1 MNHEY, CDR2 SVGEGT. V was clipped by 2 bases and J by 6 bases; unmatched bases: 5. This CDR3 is CASSYRDRVTEQYF. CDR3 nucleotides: TGTGCCAGCAGTTACCGGGACAGGGTAACCGAGCAGTACTTC.

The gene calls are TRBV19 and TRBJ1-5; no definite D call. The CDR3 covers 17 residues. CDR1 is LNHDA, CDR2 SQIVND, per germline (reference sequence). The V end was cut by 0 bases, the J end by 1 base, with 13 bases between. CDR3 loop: CASSIEGGVVSNQPQHF. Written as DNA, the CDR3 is TGTGCCAGTAGTATAGAGGGCGGGGTAGTAAGCAATCAGCCCCAGCATTTT.

For the CDR3, the DNA is TGCGCCAGCAGCCAAGAGGGACAGACTTACAATGAGCAGTTCTTC. Encoded protein: CASSQEGQTYNEQFF. The genes are TRBV4-3 and TRBJ2-1, with 7 bases identical to TRBD1. CDR1 LGHNA and CDR2 YSLEER come from the germline V gene. The V segment lost 0 bases and the J segment 4 bases; nucleotides outside the gene matches: 3. This CDR3 has 15 residues.

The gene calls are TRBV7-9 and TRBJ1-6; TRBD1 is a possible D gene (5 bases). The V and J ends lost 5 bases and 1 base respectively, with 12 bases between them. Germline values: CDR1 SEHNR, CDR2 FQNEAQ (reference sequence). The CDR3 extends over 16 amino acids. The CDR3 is CASSRSGGSYNSPLHF. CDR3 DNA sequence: TGTGCCAGCAGCCGGAGCGGGGGTTCCTATAATTCACCCCTCCACTTT.

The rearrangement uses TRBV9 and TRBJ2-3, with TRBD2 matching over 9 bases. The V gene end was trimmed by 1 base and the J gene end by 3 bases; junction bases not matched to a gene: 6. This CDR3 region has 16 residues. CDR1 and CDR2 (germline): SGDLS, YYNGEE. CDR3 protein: CASSVYAGGPTDTQYF. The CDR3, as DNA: TGTGCCAGCAGCGTATATGCGGGGGGGCCGACAGATACGCAGTATTTT. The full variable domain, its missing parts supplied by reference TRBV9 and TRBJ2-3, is DSGVTQTPKHLITATGQRVTLRCSPRSGDLSVYWYQQSLDQGLQFLIQYYNGEERAKGNILERFSAQQFPDLHSELNLSSLELGDSALYFCASSVYAGGPTDTQYFGPGTRLTVL.

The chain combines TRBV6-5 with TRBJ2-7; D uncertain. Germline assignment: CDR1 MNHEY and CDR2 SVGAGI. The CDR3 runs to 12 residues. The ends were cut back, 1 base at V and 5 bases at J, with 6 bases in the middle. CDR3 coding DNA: TGTGCCAGCAGTTACTACGGAGACGAGCAGTACTTC. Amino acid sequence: CASSYYGDEQYF.

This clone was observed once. The CDR3 reads CASSHLARARLEKLFF. As DNA, the CDR3 is TGTGCCAGCAGCCATCTGGCCAGGGCGAGATTAGAAAAACTGTTTTTT. The chain couples TRBV3-1 (or the pseudogene TRBV3-2) to TRBJ1-4; D might be TRBD1 (5 bases). CDR3 length: 16 amino acids. V dropped 3 bases and J dropped 8 bases, with 19 bases sitting between them. CDR1 LGHDT and CDR2 YNNKEL come from the germline V gene (reference sequence).

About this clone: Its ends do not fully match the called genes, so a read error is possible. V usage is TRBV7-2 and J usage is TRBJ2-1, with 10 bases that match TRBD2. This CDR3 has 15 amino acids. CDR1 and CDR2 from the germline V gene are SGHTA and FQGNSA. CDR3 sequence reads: CASTLGISGGIEQFF. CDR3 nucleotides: TGTGCCAGCACCTTAGGGATTAGCGGGGGGATAGAGCAGTTCTTC.

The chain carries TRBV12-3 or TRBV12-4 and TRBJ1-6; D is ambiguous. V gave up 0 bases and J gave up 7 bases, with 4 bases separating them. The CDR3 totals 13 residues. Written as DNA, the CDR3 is TGTGCCAGCAGTTTAGCAGAGAATTCACCCCTCCACTTT. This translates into CASSLAENSPLHF.

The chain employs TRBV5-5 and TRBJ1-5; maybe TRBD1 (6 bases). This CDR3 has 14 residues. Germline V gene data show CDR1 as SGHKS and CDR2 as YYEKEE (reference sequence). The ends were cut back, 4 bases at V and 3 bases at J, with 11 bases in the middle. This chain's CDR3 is CASSRRDNNQPQHF. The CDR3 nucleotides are TGTGCCAGCAGCCGCCGGGACAACAATCAGCCCCAGCATTTT.

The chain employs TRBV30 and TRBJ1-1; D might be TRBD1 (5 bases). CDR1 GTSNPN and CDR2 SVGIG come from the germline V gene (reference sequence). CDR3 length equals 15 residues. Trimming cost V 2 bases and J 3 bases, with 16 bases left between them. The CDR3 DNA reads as TGTGCCTGGAGTTCCTGGGGTGGGGGGGACACTGAAGCTTTCTTT. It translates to CAWSSWGGGDTEAFF.

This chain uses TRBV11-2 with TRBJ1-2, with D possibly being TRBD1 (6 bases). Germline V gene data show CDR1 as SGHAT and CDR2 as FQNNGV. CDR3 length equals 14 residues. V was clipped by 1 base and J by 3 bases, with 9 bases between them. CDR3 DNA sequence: TGTGCCAGCAGCTTAGTTGGGGGCGACTATGGCTACACCTTC. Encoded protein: CASSLVGGDYGYTF. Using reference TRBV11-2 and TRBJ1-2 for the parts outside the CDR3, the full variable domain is EAGVAQSPRYKIIEKRQSVAFWCNPISGHATLYWYQQILGQGPKLLIQFQNNGVVDDSQLPKDRFSAERLKGVDSTLKIQPAKLEDSAVYLCASSLVGGDYGYTFGSGTRLTVV.

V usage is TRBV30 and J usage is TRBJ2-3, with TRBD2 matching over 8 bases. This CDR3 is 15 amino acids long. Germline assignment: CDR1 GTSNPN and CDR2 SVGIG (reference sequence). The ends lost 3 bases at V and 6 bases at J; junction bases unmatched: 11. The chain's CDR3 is CAWSRRGGGIDTQYF. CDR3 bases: TGTGCCTGGAGCCGCCGGGGCGGGGGGATTGATACGCAGTATTTT.

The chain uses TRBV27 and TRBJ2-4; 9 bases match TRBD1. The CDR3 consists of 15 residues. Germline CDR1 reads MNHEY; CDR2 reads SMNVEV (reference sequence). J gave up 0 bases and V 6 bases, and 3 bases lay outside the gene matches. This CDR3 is CASSTGGLAKNIQYF. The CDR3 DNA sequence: TGTGCCAGCAGCACAGGGGGCCTAGCCAAAAACATTCAGTACTTC.

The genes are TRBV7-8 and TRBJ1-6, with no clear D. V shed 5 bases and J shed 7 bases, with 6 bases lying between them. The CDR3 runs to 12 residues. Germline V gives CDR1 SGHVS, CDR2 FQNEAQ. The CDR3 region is CASSPGNSPLHF. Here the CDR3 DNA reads TGTGCCAGCAGCCCGGGGAATTCACCCCTCCACTTT. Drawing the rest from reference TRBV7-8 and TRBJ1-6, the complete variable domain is GAGVSQSPRYKVAKRGQDVALRCDPISGHVSLFWYQQALGQGPEFLTYFQNEAQLDKSGLPSDRFFAERPEGSVSTLKIQRTQQEDSAVYLCASSPGNSPLHFGNGTRLTVT.

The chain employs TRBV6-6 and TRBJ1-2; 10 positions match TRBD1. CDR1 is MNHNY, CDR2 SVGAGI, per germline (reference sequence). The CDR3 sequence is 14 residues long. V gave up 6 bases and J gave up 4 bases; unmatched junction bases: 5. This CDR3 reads CASRTGQGSYGYTF. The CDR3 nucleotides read TGTGCCAGCAGAACGGGACAGGGGAGCTATGGCTACACCTTC.

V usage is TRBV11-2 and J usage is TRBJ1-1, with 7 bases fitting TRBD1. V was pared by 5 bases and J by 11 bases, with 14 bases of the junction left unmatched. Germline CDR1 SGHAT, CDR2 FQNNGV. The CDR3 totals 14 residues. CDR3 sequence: CASSQTGQASDAFF. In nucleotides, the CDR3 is TGTGCCAGCAGCCAAACTGGACAGGCTTCGGATGCTTTCTTT.

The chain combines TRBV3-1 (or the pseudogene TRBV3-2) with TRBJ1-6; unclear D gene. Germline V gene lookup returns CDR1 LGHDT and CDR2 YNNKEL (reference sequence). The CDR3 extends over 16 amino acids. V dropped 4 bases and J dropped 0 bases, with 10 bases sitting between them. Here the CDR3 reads CASSPTHSSYNSPLHF. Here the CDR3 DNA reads TGTGCCAGCAGCCCCACACACAGCTCCTATAATTCACCCCTCCACTTT.

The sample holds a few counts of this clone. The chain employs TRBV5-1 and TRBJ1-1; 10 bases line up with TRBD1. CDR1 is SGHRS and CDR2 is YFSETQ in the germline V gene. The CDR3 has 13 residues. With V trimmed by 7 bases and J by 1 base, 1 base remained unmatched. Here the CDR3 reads CASGTGENTEAFF. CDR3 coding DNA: TGCGCCAGCGGGACAGGGGAGAACACTGAAGCTTTCTTT.

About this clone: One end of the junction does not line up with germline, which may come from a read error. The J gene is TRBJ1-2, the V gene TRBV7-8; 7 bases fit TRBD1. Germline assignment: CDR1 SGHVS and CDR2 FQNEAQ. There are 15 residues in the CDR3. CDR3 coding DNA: TGTGCCAGCAGCGTAGCTACAGGGGCGGTGGAGGGCTACACCTTC. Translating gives CASSVATGAVEGYTF.